The 30 T cell receptor beta chains below all came from one sample that was sequenced in a study of T cell repertoires in cytomegalovirus infection (dated by TCRdb to 2018 to 2020). These TCRs' antigens remain unknown. This specimen's treatment or condition label, interpreted: in vitro stimulation with specific CMV peptide epitopes to enrich CMV-specific T cells. Reads for this sample came from an Illumina HiSeq 1500. Through fastp at Q25 and MiXCR, TCRdb rebuilt clones from the public reads, retaining in-frame beta chains. CDR3 protein duplicates are merged, each entry listing the most common genes and DNA. The sample yields some 940,000 distinct CDR3 sequences; around 32% were counted once. Clones ranked in the top ten supply roughly 13% of the sample. The sample in question was cultured CD8+ T cells from PBMCs, obtained from culture after CMV antigen stimulation. The source of these receptors is a human donor in good health (CMV status not recorded). Some clones in this sample may be carry-over from other donors' samples.

The V call is TRBV7-3, the J call TRBJ1-2; a weak D match, TRBD1 (6 bases). Germline values: CDR1 SGHTA, CDR2 FQGTGA. The length of the CDR3 is 15 residues. Trimming took off 5 bases at V and 0 bases at J, with 13 bases between the two ends. This CDR3 reads CASSDGQPTNYGYTF. For the CDR3, the DNA is TGTGCCAGCAGCGACGGACAGCCTACTAACTATGGCTACACCTTC.

The chain links TRBV3-1 to TRBJ2-7; 12 nucleotides align to TRBD2. V dropped 4 bases and J dropped 3; count of bases not matched to a gene: 4. Germline CDR1 is LGHDT and CDR2 is YNNKEL (reference sequence). The CDR3 sequence is 15 residues long. The CDR3: CASSPRTSGDYEQYF. CDR3 DNA: TGTGCCAGCAGCCCTAGGACTAGCGGGGACTACGAGCAGTACTTC.

The sample holds a few counts of this clonotype. V and J are TRBV6-2 or TRBV6-3 and TRBJ1-1; a weak D match, TRBD1 (5 bases). The CDR3 covers 12 residues. Germline values: CDR1 MNHEY, CDR2 SVGEGT. V lost 10 bases, J lost 3 bases, and 12 bases lay in between. The CDR3 region is CAIRWGDTEAFF. The CDR3 nucleotides are TGTGCCATCCGTTGGGGGGACACTGAAGCTTTCTTT.

The V gene is TRBV10-2, the J gene TRBJ1-4; D is perhaps TRBD1 (5 bases). Germline lookup yields CDR1 WSHSY and CDR2 SAAADI. This CDR3 contains 13 residues. V lost 10 bases, J lost 5 bases, and 14 bases lay in between. The CDR3 coding sequence is TGCGCCATCTGGGGTGGGGGAAATGAAAAACTGTTTTTT. Translating it yields CAIWGGGNEKLFF.

V is TRBV3-1 and J is TRBJ2-1; 15 bases agree with TRBD2. This CDR3 has 18 amino acids. From germline, CDR1 is LGHDT and CDR2 YNNKEL (reference sequence). Losses at the gene ends were 3 bases for V and 6 bases for J; bases not matched to a gene: 9. In DNA form, the CDR3 reads TGTGCCAGCAGCCACCCCGGGACTAGCGGGGGGTCGTTCAATGAGCAGTTCTTC. This translates into CASSHPGTSGGSFNEQFF.

This clonotype was counted between two and nine times. The genes are TRBV5-1 and TRBJ1-4, with 7 positions matching TRBD1. Germline V gives CDR1 SGHRS, CDR2 YFSETQ. With 5 bases clipped from V and 8 bases from J, the junction kept 12 bases outside the gene matches. This CDR3 region has 15 residues. The CDR3 protein is CASSRGRGEKEKLFF. In DNA, the CDR3 is TGCGCCAGCAGTCGGGGCAGGGGGGAGAAGGAAAAACTGTTTTTT.

This clonotype was seen only a few times. The chain combines TRBV6-1 with TRBJ2-3; D ambiguous. This CDR3 is built from 16 residues. Germline V gene sequence: CDR1 MNHNS, CDR2 SASEGT. The V and J ends lost 0 bases and 2 bases respectively, with 12 bases between them. The CDR3 coding sequence is TGTGCCAGCAGTGAAGCTAAGGTCACCCTCACAGATACGCAGTATTTT. The encoded protein is CASSEAKVTLTDTQYF.

This chain connects TRBV6-6 to TRBJ2-7; D is possibly TRBD1 (5 bases). V lost 5 bases and J 2 bases, leaving 10 bases between the germline ends. Germline assignment: CDR1 MNHNY and CDR2 SVGAGI (reference sequence). The CDR3 is 13 amino acids. The CDR3, as DNA: TGTGCCAGCAGTAGGACAAGCACCTACGAGCAGTACTTC. Translated, it gives CASSRTSTYEQYF.

In its sample, this clonotype was seen a few times. The chain is built from TRBV7-9 and TRBJ1-1; 7 positions agree with TRBD1. The CDR3 extends over 16 amino acids. Germline CDR1 reads SEHNR; CDR2 reads FQNEAQ (reference sequence). J was trimmed by 1 base and V by 6 bases; bases with no gene match: 11. DNA for the CDR3: TGTGCCAGCAGGTCAAGTGGGGACAGACCGAACACTGAAGCTTTCTTT. Translating gives CASRSSGDRPNTEAFF.

This rearrangement joins TRBV9 to TRBJ1-3; D perhaps matches TRBD1 (6 bases). V gave up 2 bases and J gave up 2 bases, with 23 bases separating them. From germline, CDR1 is SGDLS and CDR2 YYNGEE. The CDR3 runs 19 residues. This chain's CDR3 is CASSVANSGSGAPGNTIYF. The CDR3 bases are TGTGCCAGCAGCGTTGCCAACAGCGGGTCGGGGGCTCCTGGAAACACCATATATTTT.

This clonotype came up a few times. V usage is TRBV12-3 or TRBV12-4 and J usage is TRBJ1-1, with D perhaps matching TRBD1 (5 bases). There are 15 residues in the CDR3. Trimming took off 3 bases at V and 0 bases at J, with 11 bases between the two ends. CDR3 sequence: CASSLSDILNTEAFF. DNA of the CDR3: TGTGCCAGCAGTTTGTCGGACATTTTGAACACTGAAGCTTTCTTT.

The gene calls are TRBV12-3 or TRBV12-4 and TRBJ2-1; 8 nucleotides match TRBD1. After removal of 4 bases from V and 6 bases from J, the junction contained 11 bases not matched to a gene. The CDR3 sequence is 16 residues long. The CDR3 nucleotides read TGTGCCAGCAGTTCCCCGGACAGGGACCCCCCCAATGAGCAGTTCTTC. Its translation is CASSSPDRDPPNEQFF.

The rearrangement joins TRBV29-1 to TRBJ2-1, with TRBD2 identical over 11 bases. The J segment lost 0 bases and the V segment lost 4 bases, leaving 8 bases of the junction unmatched. Germline lookup yields CDR1 SQVTM and CDR2 ANQGSEA. The CDR3 is 17 amino acids. CDR3 region: CSVGVLAGESSYNEQFF. CDR3 bases: TGCAGCGTTGGGGTACTAGCGGGGGAGAGCTCCTACAATGAGCAGTTCTTC.

The CDR3 DNA follows: TGTGCCAGCAGCGCGGCCGTTTCGGGGCCTTTTCATGAGCAGTTCTTC. Translation: CASSAAVSGPFHEQFF. The chain is built from TRBV7-4 and TRBJ2-1; D is perhaps TRBD1 or TRBD2 (5 bases each). Per germline, CDR1 SGHVT and CDR2 SQSDAQ. This CDR3 has 16 amino acids. Trimming took off 5 bases at V and 8 bases at J, with 22 bases between the two ends.

The chain combines TRBV24-1 with TRBJ1-5; D ambiguous. CDR3 length: 15 residues. Trimming left V 6 bases short and J 3 bases short, with 14 bases between. Germline V CDR1 and CDR2: KGHDR, SFDVKD. CDR3 sequence reads: CATSQAGVSNQPQHF. The CDR3 DNA is TGTGCCACCAGTCAGGCCGGAGTTTCCAATCAGCCCCAGCATTTT.

The rearrangement uses TRBV6-6 and TRBJ1-5, with D hard to call. Germline V lookup: CDR1 MNHNY, CDR2 SVGAGI (reference sequence). This CDR3 is built from 16 residues. Deletions cut 6 bases from V and 0 bases from J, with 15 bases between. CDR3 nucleotides: TGTGCCAGCAGAGGAACTAGGGTTAGTAGCAATCAGCCCCAGCATTTT. Its translation is CASRGTRVSSNQPQHF.

J is TRBJ2-1 and V is TRBV27, with 7 bases fitting TRBD2. The CDR3 extends over 16 amino acids. CDR1 is MNHEY, CDR2 SMNVEV, per germline (reference sequence). The V gene end was trimmed by 4 bases and the J gene end by 2 bases; junction bases not matched to a gene: 8. The CDR3 DNA sequence: TGTGCCAGCAGTTCTTTGCCGGGACTAACCTACAATGAGCAGTTCTTC. Translation: CASSSLPGLTYNEQFF.

The table lists this clonotype with a few counts. The gene calls are TRBV27 and TRBJ2-5; tentatively, D is TRBD1 or TRBD2 (5 bases each). The germline V and J ends were trimmed by 3 bases and 4 bases, with 12 bases remaining between them. The germline gives CDR1 MNHEY, CDR2 SMNVEV (reference sequence). The CDR3 covers 14 residues. CDR3 DNA: TGTGCCAGCAGTTTGGGACGGACCCGAGAGACCCAGTACTTC. Translated: CASSLGRTRETQYF.

The table lists this clonotype with a count of one. This chain uses TRBV12-5 with TRBJ1-5; 7 bases align to TRBD1. Trimming cost V 1 base and J 8 bases; bases outside gene matches: 5. The CDR3 is made up of 14 amino acids. Looked up from germline, CDR1 is LGHNT and CDR2 is FRNRAP. As DNA, the CDR3 is TGTGCTAGTGGTTTGGGACAGGGAATGAAGCCCCAGCATTTT. This translates into CASGLGQGMKPQHF.

The V call is TRBV6-5, the J call TRBJ2-7; D is unresolved. CDR1 is MNHEY, CDR2 SVGAGI, per germline. Trimming cost V 5 bases and J 4 bases, with 15 bases left between them. CDR3 length: 14 residues. DNA for the CDR3: TGTGCCAGCAGTACCTGGGAATATGTATACGAGCAGTACTTC. Translated: CASSTWEYVYEQYF.

This clonotype showed up many times. The gene calls are TRBV7-6 and TRBJ1-2; no clear D gene. The CDR3 covers 16 residues. CDR1 and CDR2 from the germline V gene are SGHVS and FNYEAQ. V was pared by 5 bases and J by 4 bases, with 20 bases between. This CDR3 reads CASSDDGEGSGYGYTF. CDR3 nucleotides: TGTGCCAGCAGCGACGACGGAGAGGGTTCAGGCTATGGCTACACCTTC.

This clonotype came up a few times. The J gene is TRBJ1-1, the V gene TRBV2, with D perhaps TRBD1 (6 bases). CDR3 length: 15 residues. Deletions cut 3 bases from V and 1 base from J, with 12 bases between. CDR1 and CDR2 from the germline V gene are SNHLY and FYNNEI. The chain's CDR3 is CASSDPGGPNTEAFF. In DNA form, the CDR3 reads TGTGCCAGCAGTGACCCGGGGGGGCCGAACACTGAAGCTTTCTTT. Together with reference TRBV2 and TRBJ1-1, the CDR3 gives the full variable domain: EPEVTQTPSHQVTQMGQEVILRCVPISNHLYFYWYRQILGQKVEFLVSFYNNEISEKSEIFDDQFSVERPDGSNFTLKIRSTKLEDSAMYFCASSDPGGPNTEAFFGQGTRLTVV.

The rearrangement uses TRBV20-1 and TRBJ1-5; 9 bases agree with TRBD1. The CDR3 extends over 17 amino acids. Germline values: CDR1 DFQATT, CDR2 SNEGSKA (reference sequence). V was clipped by 6 bases and J by 0 bases; unmatched bases: 12. The CDR3: CSAPGTGRTYSNQPQHF. The CDR3 DNA reads as TGCAGTGCCCCTGGGACAGGGCGGACTTATAGCAATCAGCCCCAGCATTTT.

This clonotype has just a few counts. A much bigger clone sits one base away, suggesting this may be a read error. This sequence joins TRBV7-9 and TRBJ1-3; TRBD1 matches at 7 bases. This CDR3 has 13 residues. The V gene end was trimmed by 4 bases and the J gene end by 4 bases; junction bases not matched to a gene: 1. CDR1 is SEHNR and CDR2 is FQNEAQ in the germline V gene (reference sequence). The DNA of the CDR3 is TGTGCCAGCAGCTGGGGACAGGGAAACACCATATATTTT. It specifies CASSWGQGNTIYF. Combining the CDR3 with reference TRBV7-9 and TRBJ1-3 gives the whole variable domain DTGVSQNPRHKITKRGQNVTFRCDPISEHNRLYWYRQTLGQGPEFLTYFQNEAQLEKSRLLSDRFSAERPKGSFSTLEIQRTEQGDSAMYLCASSWGQGNTIYFGEGSWLTVV.

This rearrangement joins TRBV7-9 to TRBJ2-1; 13 positions match TRBD2. Unmatched junction bases numbered 9, after V lost 5 bases and J lost 2 bases. This CDR3 spans 18 amino acids. Per the germline V gene, CDR1 is SEHNR and CDR2 is FQNEAQ (reference sequence). Here the CDR3 DNA reads TGTGCCAGCAGCCCAGCCTATGGACTAGCGGGGGCCTACAATGAGCAGTTCTTC. Encoded protein: CASSPAYGLAGAYNEQFF. The full variable domain, its missing parts supplied by reference TRBV7-9 and TRBJ2-1, is DTGVSQNPRHKITKRGQNVTFRCDPISEHNRLYWYRQTLGQGPEFLTYFQNEAQLEKSRLLSDRFSAERPKGSFSTLEIQRTEQGDSAMYLCASSPAYGLAGAYNEQFFGPGTRLTVL.

This clonotype was seen a few times. The V call is TRBV19, the J call TRBJ2-3; 9 positions agree with TRBD2. The CDR3 is made up of 16 amino acids. V lost 5 bases and J lost 3; bases outside the gene matches: 9. Germline CDR1 LNHDA, CDR2 SQIVND (reference sequence). This CDR3 reads CASSELAGSRTDTQYF. As DNA, the CDR3 is TGTGCCAGTAGTGAGCTAGCGGGGTCCAGGACAGATACGCAGTATTTT.

V usage is TRBV19 and J usage is TRBJ2-1; D is uncertain. The CDR3 has 14 amino acids. V shed 1 base and J shed 0 bases, with 4 bases lying between them. Looked up from germline, CDR1 is LNHDA and CDR2 is SQIVND (reference sequence). The CDR3 reads CASSIGFSYNEQFF. The CDR3 coding sequence is TGTGCCAGTAGTATAGGGTTCTCCTACAATGAGCAGTTCTTC.

The chain employs TRBV6-6 and TRBJ2-1, with D perhaps TRBD1 or TRBD2 (5 bases each). Trimming removed 6 bases from V and 5 bases from J, with 20 bases in between. The CDR3 has 16 residues. CDR1 MNHNY and CDR2 SVGAGI come from the germline V gene (reference sequence). CDR3 residues: CASSERGRVNHNEQFF. The CDR3 DNA follows: TGTGCCAGCAGCGAACGGGGCAGGGTGAACCACAATGAGCAGTTCTTC.

V and J are TRBV12-3 or TRBV12-4 and TRBJ1-4; D is uncertain. The V end lost 7 bases, the J end lost 3 bases, and 12 bases lay between the germline ends. The CDR3 is 14 amino acids. This CDR3 reads CASTSIAANEKLFF. CDR3 nucleotide sequence: TGTGCCAGCACCTCTATTGCAGCTAATGAAAAACTGTTTTTT.

This clonotype was detected only a few times. V usage is TRBV6-5 and J usage is TRBJ2-7; perhaps D is TRBD1 or TRBD2 (6 bases each). Germline CDR1 is MNHEY and CDR2 is SVGAGI. The CDR3 is made up of 18 amino acids. The V end lost 2 bases, the J end lost 3 bases, and 23 bases lay between the germline ends. CDR3 region: CASSYTGTRGGPDYEQYF. The CDR3 coding sequence is TGTGCCAGCAGTTACACGGGAACGCGTGGGGGGCCTGACTACGAGCAGTACTTC.